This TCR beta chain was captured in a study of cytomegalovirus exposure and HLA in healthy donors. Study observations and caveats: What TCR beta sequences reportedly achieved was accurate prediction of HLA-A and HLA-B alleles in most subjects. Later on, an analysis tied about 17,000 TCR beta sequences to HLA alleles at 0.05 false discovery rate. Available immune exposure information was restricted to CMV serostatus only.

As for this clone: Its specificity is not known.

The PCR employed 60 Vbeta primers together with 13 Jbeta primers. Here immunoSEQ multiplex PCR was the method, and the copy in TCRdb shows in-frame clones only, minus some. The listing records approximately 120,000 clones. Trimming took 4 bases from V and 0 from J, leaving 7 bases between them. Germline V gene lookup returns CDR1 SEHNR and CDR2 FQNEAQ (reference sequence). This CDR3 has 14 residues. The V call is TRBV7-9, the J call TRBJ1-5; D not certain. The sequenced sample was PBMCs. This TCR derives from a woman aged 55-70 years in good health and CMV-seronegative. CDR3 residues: CASSSVYSNQPQHF. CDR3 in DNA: TGTGCCAGCAGCTCCGTTTATAGCAATCAGCCCCAGCATTTT.